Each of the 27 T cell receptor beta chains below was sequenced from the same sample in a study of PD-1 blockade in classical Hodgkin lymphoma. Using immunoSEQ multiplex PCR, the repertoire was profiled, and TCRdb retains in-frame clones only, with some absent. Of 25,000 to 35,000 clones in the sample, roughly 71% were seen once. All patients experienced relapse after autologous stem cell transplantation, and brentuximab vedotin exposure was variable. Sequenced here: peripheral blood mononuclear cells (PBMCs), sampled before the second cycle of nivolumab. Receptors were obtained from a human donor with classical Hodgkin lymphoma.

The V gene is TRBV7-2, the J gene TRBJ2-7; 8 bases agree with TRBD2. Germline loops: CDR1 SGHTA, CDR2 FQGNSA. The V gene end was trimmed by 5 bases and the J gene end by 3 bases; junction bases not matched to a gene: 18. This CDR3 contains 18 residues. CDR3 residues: CASSPSPQAGRALYEQYF. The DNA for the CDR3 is TGTGCCAGCAGCCCATCCCCCCAAGCCGGGAGGGCTCTCTACGAGCAGTACTTC.

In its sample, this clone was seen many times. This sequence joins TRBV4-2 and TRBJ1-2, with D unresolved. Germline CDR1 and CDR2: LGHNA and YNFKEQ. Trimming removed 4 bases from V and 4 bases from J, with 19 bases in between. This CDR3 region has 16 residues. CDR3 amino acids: CASSPNGRAPIYGYTF. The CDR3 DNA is TGTGCCAGCAGCCCAAACGGCCGGGCACCAATCTATGGCTACACCTTC.

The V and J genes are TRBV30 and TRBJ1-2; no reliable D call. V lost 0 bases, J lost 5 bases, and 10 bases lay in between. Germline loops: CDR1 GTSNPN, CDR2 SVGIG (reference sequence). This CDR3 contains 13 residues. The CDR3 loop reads CAWSVPGTYGYTF. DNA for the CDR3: TGTGCCTGGAGTGTTCCGGGAACTTATGGCTACACCTTC. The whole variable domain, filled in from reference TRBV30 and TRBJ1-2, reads SQTIHQWPATLVQPVGSPLSLECTVEGTSNPNLYWYRQAAGRGLQLLFYSVGIGQISSEVPQNLSASRPQDRQFILSSKKLLLSDSGFYLCAWSVPGTYGYTFGSGTRLTVV.

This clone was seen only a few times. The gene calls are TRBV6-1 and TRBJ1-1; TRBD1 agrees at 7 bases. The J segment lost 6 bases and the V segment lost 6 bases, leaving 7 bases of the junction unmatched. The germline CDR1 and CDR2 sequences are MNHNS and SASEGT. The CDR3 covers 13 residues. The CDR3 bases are TGTGCCAGCAGCGACAGGGACCGCGCTGAAGCTTTCTTT. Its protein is CASSDRDRAEAFF.

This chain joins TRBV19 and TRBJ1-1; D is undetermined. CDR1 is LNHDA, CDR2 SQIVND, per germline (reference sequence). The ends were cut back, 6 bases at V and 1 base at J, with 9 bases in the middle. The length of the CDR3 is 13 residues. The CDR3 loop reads CASSLLTNTEAFF. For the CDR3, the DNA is TGTGCCAGTAGCCTTCTCACGAACACTGAAGCTTTCTTT.

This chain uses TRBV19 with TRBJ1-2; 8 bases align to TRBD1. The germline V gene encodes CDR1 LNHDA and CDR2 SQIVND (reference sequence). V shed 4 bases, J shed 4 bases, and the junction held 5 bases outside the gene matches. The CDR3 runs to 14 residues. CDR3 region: CASSTLGQGYGYTF. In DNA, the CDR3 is TGTGCCAGTAGTACCCTAGGACAGGGCTATGGCTACACCTTC.

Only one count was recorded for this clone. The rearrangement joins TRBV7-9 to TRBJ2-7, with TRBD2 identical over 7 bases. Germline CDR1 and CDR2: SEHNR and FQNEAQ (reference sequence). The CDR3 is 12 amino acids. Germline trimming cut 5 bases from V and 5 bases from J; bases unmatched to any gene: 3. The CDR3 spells CASSPGGNEQYF. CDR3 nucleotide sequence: TGTGCCAGCAGCCCCGGGGGGAACGAGCAGTACTTC.

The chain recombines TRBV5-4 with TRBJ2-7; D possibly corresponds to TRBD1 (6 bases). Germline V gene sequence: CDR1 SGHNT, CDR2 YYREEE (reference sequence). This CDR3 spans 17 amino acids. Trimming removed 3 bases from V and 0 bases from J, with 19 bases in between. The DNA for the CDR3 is TGTGCCAGCAGCTCCATGAAGGACAGCCCGAGCTCCTACGAGCAGTACTTC. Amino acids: CASSSMKDSPSSYEQYF.

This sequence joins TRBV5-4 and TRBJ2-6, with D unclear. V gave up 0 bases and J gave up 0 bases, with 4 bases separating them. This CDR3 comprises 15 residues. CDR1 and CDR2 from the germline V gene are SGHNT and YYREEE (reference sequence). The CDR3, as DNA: TGTGCCAGCAGCTTGGGCCTCTCTGGGGCCAACGTCCTGACTTTC. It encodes CASSLGLSGANVLTF.

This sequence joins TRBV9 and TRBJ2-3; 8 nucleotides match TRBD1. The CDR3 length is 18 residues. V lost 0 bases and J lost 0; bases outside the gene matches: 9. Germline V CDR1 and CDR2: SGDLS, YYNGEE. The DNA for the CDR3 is TGTGCCAGCAGCGTAGGGTGGGAGGACAGGGTTAGCACAGATACGCAGTATTTT. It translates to CASSVGWEDRVSTDTQYF.

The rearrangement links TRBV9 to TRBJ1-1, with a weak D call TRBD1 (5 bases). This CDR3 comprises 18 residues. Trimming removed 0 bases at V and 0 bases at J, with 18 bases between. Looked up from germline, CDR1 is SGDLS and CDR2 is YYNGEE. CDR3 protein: CASSVDSGTHLLNTEAFF. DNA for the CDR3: TGTGCCAGCAGCGTAGATTCAGGGACCCACCTCTTGAACACTGAAGCTTTCTTT.

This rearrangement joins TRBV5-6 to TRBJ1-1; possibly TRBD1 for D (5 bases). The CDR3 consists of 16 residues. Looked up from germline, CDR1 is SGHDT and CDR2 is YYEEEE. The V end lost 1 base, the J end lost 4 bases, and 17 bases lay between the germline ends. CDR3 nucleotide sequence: TGTGCCAGCAGCTTGCCCGGGGCAGGGAGGGCCACTGAAGCTTTCTTT. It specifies CASSLPGAGRATEAFF. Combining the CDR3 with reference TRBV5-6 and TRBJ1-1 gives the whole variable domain DAGVTQSPTHLIKTRGQQVTLRCSPKSGHDTVSWYQQALGQGPQFIFQYYEEEERQRGNFPDRFSGHQFPNYSSELNVNALLLGDSALYLCASSLPGAGRATEAFFGQGTRLTVV.

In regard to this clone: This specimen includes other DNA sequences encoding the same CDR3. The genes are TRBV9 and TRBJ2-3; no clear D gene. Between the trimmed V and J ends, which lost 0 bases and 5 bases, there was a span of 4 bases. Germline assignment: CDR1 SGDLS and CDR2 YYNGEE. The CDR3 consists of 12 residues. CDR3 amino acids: CASSVGGDTQYF. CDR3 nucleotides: TGTGCCAGCAGCGTAGGGGGAGATACGCAGTATTTT.

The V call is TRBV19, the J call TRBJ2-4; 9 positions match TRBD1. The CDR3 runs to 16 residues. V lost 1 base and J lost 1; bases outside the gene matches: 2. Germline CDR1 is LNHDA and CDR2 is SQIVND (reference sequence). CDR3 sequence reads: CASSIGGTGAKNIQYF. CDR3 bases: TGTGCCAGTAGTATAGGGGGGACAGGGGCCAAAAACATTCAGTACTTC.

This CDR3 is CASSLGANYGYTF. Here the CDR3 DNA reads TGCGCCAGCAGCTTGGGTGCTAACTATGGCTACACCTTC. This sequence joins TRBV5-1 and TRBJ1-2; D call uncertain. Germline V gene data show CDR1 as SGHRS and CDR2 as YFSETQ. Trimming pared 0 bases from V and 0 bases from J, leaving 3 bases between. This CDR3 contains 13 residues.

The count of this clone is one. The CDR3 sequence: CASSLGGYSNQPQHF. In DNA form, the CDR3 reads TGTGCCAGCAGCTTAGGAGGCTATAGCAATCAGCCCCAGCATTTT. The V and J genes are TRBV7-9 and TRBJ1-5; D gene ambiguous. The germline V and J ends were trimmed by 1 base and 0 bases, with 7 bases remaining between them. CDR1 is SEHNR, CDR2 FQNEAQ, per germline (reference sequence). The CDR3 runs 15 residues.

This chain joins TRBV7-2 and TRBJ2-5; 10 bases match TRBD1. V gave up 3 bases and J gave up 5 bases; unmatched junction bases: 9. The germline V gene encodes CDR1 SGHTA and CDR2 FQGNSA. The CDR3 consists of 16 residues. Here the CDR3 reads CASSFFPGTGAETQYF. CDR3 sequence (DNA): TGTGCCAGCAGCTTCTTCCCCGGGACAGGGGCCGAGACCCAGTACTTC. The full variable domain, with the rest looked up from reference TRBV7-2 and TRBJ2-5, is GAGVSQSPSNKVTEKGKDVELRCDPISGHTALYWYRQSLGQGLEFLIYFQGNSAPDKSGLPSDRFSAERTGGSVSTLTIQRTQQEDSAVYLCASSFFPGTGAETQYFGPGTRLLVL.

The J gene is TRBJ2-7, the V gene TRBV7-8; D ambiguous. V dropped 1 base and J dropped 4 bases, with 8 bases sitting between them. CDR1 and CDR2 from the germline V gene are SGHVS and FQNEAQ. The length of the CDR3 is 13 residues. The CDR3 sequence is CASSLELGYEQYV. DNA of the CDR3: TGTGCCAGCAGCTTAGAGCTGGGTTACGAGCAGTACGTC.

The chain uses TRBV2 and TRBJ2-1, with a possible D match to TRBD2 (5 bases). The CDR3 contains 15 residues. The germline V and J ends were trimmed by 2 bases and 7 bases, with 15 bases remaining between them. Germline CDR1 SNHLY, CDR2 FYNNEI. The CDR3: CASSELLTGYNEQFF. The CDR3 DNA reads TGTGCCAGCAGTGAATTACTAACGGGGTATAATGAGCAGTTCTTC. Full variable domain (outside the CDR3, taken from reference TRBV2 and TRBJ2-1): EPEVTQTPSHQVTQMGQEVILRCVPISNHLYFYWYRQILGQKVEFLVSFYNNEISEKSEIFDDQFSVERPDGSNFTLKIRSTKLEDSAMYFCASSELLTGYNEQFFGPGTRLTVL.

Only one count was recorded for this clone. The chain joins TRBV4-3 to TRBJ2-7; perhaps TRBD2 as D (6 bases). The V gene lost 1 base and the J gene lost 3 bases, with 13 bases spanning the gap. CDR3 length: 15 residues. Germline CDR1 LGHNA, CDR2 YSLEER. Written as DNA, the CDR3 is TGCGCCAGCAGCCAAGGGAGGGGACTTAACTACGAGCAGTACTTC. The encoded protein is CASSQGRGLNYEQYF.

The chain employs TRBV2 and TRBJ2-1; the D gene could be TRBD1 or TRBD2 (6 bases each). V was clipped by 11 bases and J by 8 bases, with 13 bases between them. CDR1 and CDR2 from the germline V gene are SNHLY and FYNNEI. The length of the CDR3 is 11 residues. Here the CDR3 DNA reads TGTGCCGGGGGGCAGGGCGATGAGCAGTTCTTC. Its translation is CAGGQGDEQFF.

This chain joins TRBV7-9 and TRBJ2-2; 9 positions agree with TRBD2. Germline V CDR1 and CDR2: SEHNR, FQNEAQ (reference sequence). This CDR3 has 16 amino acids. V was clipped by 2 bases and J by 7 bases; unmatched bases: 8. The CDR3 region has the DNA TGTGCCAGCAGCTTAATAGCGGGGGCCACTGGCGGGGAGCTGTTTTTT. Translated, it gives CASSLIAGATGGELFF.

CDR3 DNA: TGTGCCAGCAGCTTGTTGCCCACATCCTACGAGCAGTACGTC. This codes for CASSLLPTSYEQYV. J is TRBJ2-7 and V is TRBV5-6; D is uncertain. The CDR3 runs 14 residues. Trimming left V 1 base short and J 1 base short, with 9 bases between. Germline CDR1 is SGHDT and CDR2 is YYEEEE.

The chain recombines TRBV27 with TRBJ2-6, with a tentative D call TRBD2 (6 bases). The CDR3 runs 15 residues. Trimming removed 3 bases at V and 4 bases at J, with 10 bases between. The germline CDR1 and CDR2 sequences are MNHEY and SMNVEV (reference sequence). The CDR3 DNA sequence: TGTGCCAGCAGTTTTGGGGCGGGAGGGGCCAACGTCCTGACTTTC. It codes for CASSFGAGGANVLTF.

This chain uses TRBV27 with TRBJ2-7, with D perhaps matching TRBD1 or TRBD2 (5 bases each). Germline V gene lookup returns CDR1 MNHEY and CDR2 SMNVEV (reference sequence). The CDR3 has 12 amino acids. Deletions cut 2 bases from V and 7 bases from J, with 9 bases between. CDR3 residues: CASSLGGGEQYF. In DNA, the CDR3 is TGTGCCAGCAGTTTAGGGGGTGGTGAGCAGTACTTC.

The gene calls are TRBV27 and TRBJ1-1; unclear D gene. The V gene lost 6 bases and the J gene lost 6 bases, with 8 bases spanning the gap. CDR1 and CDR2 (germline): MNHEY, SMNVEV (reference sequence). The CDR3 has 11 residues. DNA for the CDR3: TGTGCCAGCAGCCCGTTATCTGAAGCTTTCTTT. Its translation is CASSPLSEAFF.

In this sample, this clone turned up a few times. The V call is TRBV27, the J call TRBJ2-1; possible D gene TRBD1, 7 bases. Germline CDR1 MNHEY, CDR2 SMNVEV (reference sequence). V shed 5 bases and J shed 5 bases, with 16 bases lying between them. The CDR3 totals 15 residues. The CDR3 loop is CASSHTAGQNNEQFF. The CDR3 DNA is TGTGCCAGCAGTCATACGGCGGGACAGAACAATGAGCAGTTCTTC.